The source of this T cell receptor beta chain is a study of T cell responses to AZD1222 COVID-19 vaccine. The study, taken as a whole, reports: There were mostly white British donors and more females than males, and clonal diversity was possibly underestimated.

Assay: immunoSEQ multiplex PCR; the TCRdb copy retains only in-frame clones and omits some. The repertoire consists of over 100,000 clones, with 70% to 90% occurring once and the leading ten covering 9.5% to 15%. As concerns this clone: Its antigen is unidentified.

CDR3 length: 13 amino acids. Trimming took 7 bases from V and 7 from J, leaving 17 bases between them. Germline CDR1 is LNHDA and CDR2 is SQIVND (reference sequence). This clonotype originated in an adult in good health. The chain uses TRBV19 and TRBJ2-7; D possibly matches TRBD1 or TRBD2 (5 bases each). The sample was peripheral blood, taken on day 0 of MenACWY control vaccination. The CDR3 DNA follows: TGTGCCAGTATGTCCCGGGACCCTCGGGAGCAGTACTTC. Translation: CASMSRDPREQYF.